This passage covers 13 T cell receptor beta chains from one sample sequenced in a study of human T cells and chemical hapten exposure. Noted time point: patch test 1, 2 weeks after DPC sensitization. Treatment defined: therapeutic diphenylcyclopropenone sensitization with weekly scalp DPC. TCRdb re-called the RACE reads through MiXCR, storing one row per CDR3 protein. The data hold under 450,000 distinct CDR3 sequences, with roughly 5% observed a single time. The sequences come from whole blood, collected in connection with sensitization to the hapten diphenylcyclopropenone (DPC). The receptors were sampled from a woman in her fifties or sixties with alopecia areata. Some clones in this sample may be carry-over from other donors' samples.

This clonotype came up many times. The rearrangement joins TRBV6-5 to TRBJ2-7; no firm D call. The V gene lost 0 bases and the J gene lost 2 bases, with 8 bases spanning the gap. Germline assignment: CDR1 MNHEY and CDR2 SVGAGI. The CDR3 is 14 residues long. The CDR3: CASSYSSGTYEQYF. The CDR3 region has the DNA TGTGCCAGCAGTTACTCGAGTGGCACCTACGAGCAGTACTTC.

This clonotype was seen ten or more times. The CDR3 protein is CASRTSRSTEAFF. The DNA for the CDR3 is TGTGCCAGCAGAACCTCTAGGAGCACTGAAGCTTTCTTT. V usage is TRBV12-3 or TRBV12-4 and J usage is TRBJ1-1; D remains ambiguous. This CDR3 region has 13 residues. V dropped 6 bases and J dropped 4 bases, with 12 bases sitting between them.

This clonotype was detected many times. CDR3 bases: TGCGCCAGCAGCTTAGGCCCTGGGACCTACGAGCAGTACTTC. This encodes CASSLGPGTYEQYF. The V and J genes are TRBV5-1 and TRBJ2-7; no clear D gene. V gave up 2 bases and J gave up 2 bases, with 11 bases separating them. The CDR3 is 14 amino acids. CDR1 is SGHRS, CDR2 YFSETQ, per germline.

This sequence joins TRBV18 and TRBJ1-2, with TRBD1 matching 11 bases. There are 17 residues in the CDR3. The V gene end was trimmed by 2 bases and the J gene end by 4 bases; junction bases not matched to a gene: 9. Germline V gene data show CDR1 as KGHSH and CDR2 as LQKENI. For the CDR3, the DNA is TGTGCCAGCTCACCATGGACAGGGGGCGATATTGGCTATGGCTACACCTTC. Protein: CASSPWTGGDIGYGYTF.

This clonotype was counted many times. The chain joins TRBV29-1 to TRBJ2-3, with 11 bases that match TRBD2. The CDR3 is 14 amino acids. The junction had 9 bases not matched to a gene; V was cut back by 7 bases and J by 6 bases. Germline V gives CDR1 SQVTM, CDR2 ANQGSEA. CDR3 bases: TGCAGCGCGTTAGCGGGGGGGCCGGGGGATACGCAGTATTTT. This codes for CSALAGGPGDTQYF.

V gene TRBV7-9 combines with J gene TRBJ2-3; D possibly uses TRBD1 or TRBD2 (5 bases each). Trimming left V 5 bases short and J 7 bases short, with 16 bases between. The CDR3 has 14 residues. CDR1 is SEHNR and CDR2 is FQNEAQ in the germline V gene (reference sequence). The CDR3 loop reads CASSAPGQLNTQYF. The DNA of the CDR3 is TGTGCCAGCAGCGCTCCGGGGCAATTAAATACGCAGTATTTT.

This clonotype was observed a handful of times. This chain connects TRBV6-1 to TRBJ2-2, with 16 bases lining up with TRBD2. Germline V gene lookup returns CDR1 MNHNS and CDR2 SASEGT. The CDR3 is 18 amino acids. The J segment lost 6 bases and the V segment lost 6 bases, leaving 10 bases of the junction unmatched. CDR3 nucleotides: TGTGCCAGCAGCCAGGGACTAGCGGGGGGGCTCTCGGCCGGGGAGCTGTTTTTT. It yields the protein CASSQGLAGGLSAGELFF.

Only a few counts were recorded for this clonotype. The rearrangement joins TRBV20-1 to TRBJ2-2; the D gene is possibly TRBD1 (6 bases). The CDR3 sequence is 12 residues long. Germline CDR1 DFQATT, CDR2 SNEGSKA (reference sequence). In DNA form, the CDR3 reads TGCAGGATTCAGGGGCCCACCGGGGAGCTGTTTTTT. Translated: CRIQGPTGELFF.

Only a few counts were recorded for this clonotype. The genes are TRBV12-3 or TRBV12-4 and TRBJ2-5; D is unclear. Trimming took 1 base from V and 4 from J, leaving 10 bases between them. The length of the CDR3 is 14 residues. This CDR3 reads CASSLVPAPETQYF. CDR3 coding DNA: TGTGCCAGCAGTTTAGTTCCTGCCCCAGAGACCCAGTACTTC.

At least ten counts were recorded for this clonotype. The J gene is TRBJ2-5, the V gene TRBV7-9; D is unclear. The CDR3 has 14 amino acids. Trimming stripped 0 bases from V and 4 bases from J, with 9 bases between. The germline V gene encodes CDR1 SEHNR and CDR2 FQNEAQ (reference sequence). Here the CDR3 DNA reads TGTGCCAGCAGCTTAGCTCAGGAAGTAGAGACCCAGTACTTC. This sequence encodes CASSLAQEVETQYF.

The chain combines TRBV18 with TRBJ2-3, with TRBD2 matching over 8 bases. Germline-derived CDR1 and CDR2 are KGHSH and LQKENI. J was trimmed by 1 base and V by 4 bases; bases with no gene match: 13. The CDR3 loop spans 18 amino acids. CDR3 coding DNA: TGTGCCAGCTCACGGCAGACTAGCGCGGACCCTCGCACAGATACGCAGTATTTT. Residues: CASSRQTSADPRTDTQYF.

This clonotype was recorded a few times. The rearrangement links TRBV27 to TRBJ1-2; D is possibly TRBD1 (5 bases). CDR1 and CDR2 (germline): MNHEY, SMNVEV (reference sequence). V shed 7 bases and J shed 2 bases, with 17 bases lying between them. The CDR3 sequence is 15 residues long. CDR3: CASTGSSGTNYGYTF. The CDR3, as DNA: TGTGCCAGCACGGGTTCTTCAGGGACCAACTATGGCTACACCTTC.

This chain uses TRBV27 with TRBJ1-2; 7 bases match TRBD1. With 8 bases clipped from V and 8 bases from J, the junction kept 17 bases outside the gene matches. The CDR3 runs to 15 residues. CDR1 and CDR2 (germline): MNHEY, SMNVEV (reference sequence). CDR3 sequence reads: CASPSPGQFTSGYTF. The CDR3 DNA follows: TGTGCCAGCCCGTCTCCGGGACAGTTTACGTCCGGCTACACCTTC.